This T cell receptor beta chain was found in a study of blood T cell repertoires in COVID-19. For the study at large: The United States, Italy and Spain supplied acute and convalescent COVID-19 samples. T cells, B-cell-depleted T cells, or PBMCs supplied cDNA or gDNA.

Under the authors' procedure: Estimation of nucleated cell counts was performed using reference gene primer amplification. The repertoire was sequenced with immunoSEQ multiplex PCR; TCRdb's copy has only in-frame clones and lacks some. D and trimming come from the DNA, and the V and J calls and clone size come from that table. The table has about 70,000 clones, roughly 86% seen once. The CDR3 is 14 amino acids. The V and J ends lost 2 bases and 4 bases respectively, with 10 bases between them. The germline gives CDR1 SGHRS, CDR2 YFSETQ. The receptor was isolated from a human donor in a cohort sampled during active COVID-19. Source material: peripheral blood. The V and J genes are TRBV5-1 and TRBJ1-3, with a possible D match to TRBD1 (6 bases). Here the CDR3 reads CASSLGGAGNTIYF. CDR3 nucleotide sequence: TGCGCCAGCAGCTTAGGGGGGGCAGGAAACACCATATATTTT.